A single sample is the source of the 9 T cell receptor beta chains below, sequenced in a study of cytotoxic CD8 clonotypes in ibrutinib-treated CLL. Sequenced by immunoSEQ multiplex PCR; TCRdb stores in-frame clones only, minus some. The sample yields under 300,000 clones, around three quarters seen once. The sample consisted of PBMCs, taken after 24 months of ibrutinib treatment. The receptors stem from a human donor with chronic lymphocytic leukemia.

The chain carries TRBV6-5 and TRBJ2-1, with 9 positions matching TRBD1. The germline gives CDR1 MNHEY, CDR2 SVGAGI. The CDR3 has 16 residues. V lost 0 bases, J lost 9 bases, and 9 bases stayed unmatched. The CDR3 bases are TGTGCCAGCAGTTACTCGTTACCGGGACAGGGTGGTGAGCAGTTCTTC. It specifies CASSYSLPGQGGEQFF.

This clone was detected only a few times. The chain recombines TRBV19 with TRBJ2-7, with D perhaps matching TRBD2 (5 bases). CDR3 length: 13 residues. Looked up from germline, CDR1 is LNHDA and CDR2 is SQIVND (reference sequence). The V end lost 9 bases, the J end lost 2 bases, and 14 bases lay between the germline ends. The DNA of the CDR3 is TGTGCCAGCCCTCCTGAGCGGACCTACGAGCAGTACTTC. Protein sequence: CASPPERTYEQYF.

This chain connects TRBV28 to TRBJ2-1, with TRBD2 identical over 8 bases. The length of the CDR3 is 18 residues. V gave up 6 bases and J gave up 0 bases; unmatched junction bases: 13. Germline lookup yields CDR1 MDHEN and CDR2 SYDVKM. The CDR3 region has the DNA TGTGCCAGCAGGGCCTCCTCCGGGACTAGGGTCTCCTACAATGAGCAGTTCTTC. Protein sequence: CASRASSGTRVSYNEQFF. Filled out from reference TRBV28 and TRBJ2-1, the complete variable domain reads DVKVTQSSRYLVKRTGEKVFLECVQDMDHENMFWYRQDPGLGLRLIYFSYDVKMKEKGDIPEGYSVSREKKERFSLILESASTNQTSMYLCASRASSGTRVSYNEQFFGPGTRLTVL.

In this sample, this clone turned up many times. The chain employs TRBV14 and TRBJ2-7; D remains unclear. Looked up from germline, CDR1 is SGHDN and CDR2 is FVKESK. Trimming took 1 base from V and 6 from J, leaving 16 bases between them. The CDR3 runs to 15 residues. The CDR3 is CASSQGTSLAGEQYF. Written as DNA, the CDR3 is TGTGCCAGCAGCCAAGGGACCTCTCTTGCTGGCGAGCAGTACTTC. Full variable domain (outside the CDR3, taken from reference TRBV14 and TRBJ2-7): EAGVTQFPSHSVIEKGQTVTLRCDPISGHDNLYWYRRVMGKEIKFLLHFVKESKQDESGMPNNRFLAERTGGTYSTLKVQPAELEDSGVYFCASSQGTSLAGEQYFGPGTRLTVT.

This sequence joins TRBV7-9 and TRBJ1-1; D is perhaps TRBD1 (5 bases). Per the germline V gene, CDR1 is SEHNR and CDR2 is FQNEAQ (reference sequence). The CDR3 runs to 17 residues. V gave up 3 bases and J gave up 3 bases, with 20 bases separating them. The CDR3 is CASSFPSRDGQYTEAFF. The CDR3 DNA reads as TGTGCCAGCAGCTTCCCCTCTCGGGACGGCCAATACACTGAAGCTTTCTTT. The full variable domain, in which reference TRBV7-9 and TRBJ1-1 provide the parts outside the CDR3, is DTGVSQNPRHKITKRGQNVTFRCDPISEHNRLYWYRQTLGQGPEFLTYFQNEAQLEKSRLLSDRFSAERPKGSFSTLEIQRTEQGDSAMYLCASSFPSRDGQYTEAFFGQGTRLTVV.

This clone has a handful of counts. This chain connects TRBV5-1 to TRBJ2-3, with D hard to call. Germline CDR1 SGHRS, CDR2 YFSETQ. The CDR3 is 14 residues long. V was clipped by 4 bases and J by 1 base, with 10 bases between them. DNA of the CDR3: TGCGCCAGCAGCACCCCGACTGGCACAGATACGCAGTATTTT. Its translation: CASSTPTGTDTQYF.

The genes are TRBV28 and TRBJ2-1; tentatively, D is TRBD2 (5 bases). Trimming left V 7 bases short and J 8 bases short, with 18 bases between. The CDR3 has 14 amino acids. Germline V gene lookup returns CDR1 MDHEN and CDR2 SYDVKM. The CDR3 DNA follows: TGTGCCAGCACCACCGGACTCTCTCCGGATGAGCAGTTCTTC. It codes for CASTTGLSPDEQFF.

The gene calls are TRBV7-5 and TRBJ2-3; the D call TRBD1 from the table was never checked on the DNA. TRBV7-5 is a pseudogene locus. The CDR3 is 14 amino acids. CDR3 sequence (DNA): TGTGCCAGAAGCTTAGGCAGGGGGACAGATACGCAGTATTTT. Its protein product is CARSLGRGTDTQYF.

This clone has only a few counts. The V gene is TRBV27, the J gene TRBJ2-7; TRBD2 might be the D (6 bases). Looked up from germline, CDR1 is MNHEY and CDR2 is SMNVEV (reference sequence). The CDR3 has 13 amino acids. V shed 6 bases and J shed 2 bases, with 11 bases lying between them. CDR3 nucleotides: TGTGCCAGCAGCCCCGGAGGGGCCTACGAGCAGTACTTC. This encodes CASSPGGAYEQYF.